This record looks at one T cell receptor beta chain sequence and its context. These data originate in a study of blood T cell repertoires in COVID-19. Using immunoSEQ multiplex PCR, the repertoire was profiled, and TCRdb retains in-frame clones only, with some absent. The table lists under 350,000 clones, about nine tenths of them singletons, with 1.7% in the top ten. Trimming took off 0 bases at V and 5 bases at J, with 7 bases between the two ends. This CDR3 contains 13 residues. CDR1 and CDR2 from the germline V gene are SGHRS and YFSETQ. The material sequenced was PBMCs or T cells enriched from blood (not recorded which). The genes are TRBV5-1 and TRBJ2-3; D call uncertain. This clonotype was obtained from a middle-aged woman who had recovered from COVID-19. This CDR3 reads CASSLGGLDTQYF. In DNA form, the CDR3 reads TGCGCCAGCAGCTTGGGAGGTCTAGATACGCAGTATTTT.